The T cell receptor (beta chain) under discussion was sequenced for a study of post-analysis software for immune sequencing data. There are a few counts of this clonotype. The library was made from cDNA and included unique molecular identifiers. TCRdb re-called the PCR reads through MiXCR, storing one row per CDR3 protein. The table has hundreds of thousands of distinct CDR3 sequences, roughly three fifths seen once; the top ten hold 11%. Specimen: blood. The clonotype comes from a girl aged 2 to 9 with multiple sclerosis.

Here the CDR3 DNA reads TGCAGCGTCGTGACAGGAGGCGAGCAGTACTTC. Protein sequence: CSVVTGGEQYF. J is TRBJ2-5 and V is TRBV29-1; D perhaps matches TRBD1 (6 bases). TRBJ2-7 explains the end of the DNA better; the J call may be wrong. Looked up from germline, CDR1 is SQVTM and CDR2 is ANQGSEA. This CDR3 is 11 amino acids long.